Each of the 24 T cell receptor beta chains below was sequenced from the same sample in a study of T cell repertoires in cytomegalovirus infection. Their recognized antigens are unknown. TCRdb itself ran the reads through MiXCR, one entry per CDR3 protein. The sample has about 900,000 distinct CDR3 sequences, roughly 30% seen once; the top ten hold over 12%. Sequenced material: cultured CD8+ T cells from PBMCs, taken from culture after CMV antigen stimulation. The receptor set was obtained from a human donor in good health (CMV status not recorded). Some clones in this sample may be carry-over from other donors' samples.

With regard to this clonotype: A much larger clonotype is one base distant, so this may be a read error. The chain couples TRBV5-4 to TRBJ1-1, with a weak D call TRBD1 (5 bases). The CDR3 consists of 14 residues. Trimming stripped 5 bases from V and 1 base from J, with 12 bases between. Germline values: CDR1 SGHNT, CDR2 YYREEE (reference sequence). The CDR3 region has the DNA TGTGCCAGCAGTTACCCGGGGACGAACACTGAAGCTTTCTTT. Amino acids: CASSYPGTNTEAFF.

The CDR3 spells CATSDLYSQSFVTGELFF. The DNA for the CDR3 is TGTGCCACCAGTGATTTATACAGCCAAAGTTTTGTAACCGGGGAGCTGTTTTTT. The genes are TRBV24-1 and TRBJ2-2; D not resolved. Trimming cost V 1 base and J 5 bases, with 19 bases left between them. The CDR3 is made up of 18 amino acids. Germline values: CDR1 KGHDR, CDR2 SFDVKD.

The gene calls are TRBV7-9 and TRBJ2-5; D is uncertain. Trimming removed 5 bases from V and 5 bases from J, with 15 bases in between. The germline V gene has CDR1 SEHNR and CDR2 FQNEAQ (reference sequence). The CDR3 spans 14 residues. The CDR3 nucleotides are TGTGCCAGCAGCCTCTTAAGAGGTCGGGAGACCCAGTACTTC. Protein sequence: CASSLLRGRETQYF.

The sample holds a few counts of this clonotype. V and J are TRBV7-3 and TRBJ1-1, with 7 bases identical to TRBD1. Germline V lookup: CDR1 SGHTA, CDR2 FQGTGA. V lost 5 bases, J lost 0 bases, and 9 bases stayed unmatched. The CDR3 spans 16 residues. CDR3 amino acids: CASSPTGDFLNTEAFF. The CDR3 coding sequence is TGTGCCAGCAGCCCCACAGGGGATTTTTTGAACACTGAAGCTTTCTTT.

The chain's CDR3 is CAISESTRGGKGEKLFF. The CDR3 DNA is TGTGCCATCAGTGAGTCGACTCGGGGGGGCAAGGGTGAAAAACTGTTTTTT. The rearrangement links TRBV10-3 to TRBJ1-4, with D tentatively TRBD1 (6 bases). This CDR3 region has 17 residues. Germline loops: CDR1 ENHRY, CDR2 SYGVKD. The V end was cut by 0 bases, the J end by 7 bases, with 18 bases between.

The chain employs TRBV27 and TRBJ2-5, with 9 nucleotides matching TRBD2. CDR1 MNHEY and CDR2 SMNVEV come from the germline V gene (reference sequence). The J segment lost 4 bases and the V segment lost 8 bases, leaving 11 bases of the junction unmatched. The CDR3 has 15 amino acids. This CDR3 reads CASGASRGGRETQYF. The DNA of the CDR3 is TGTGCCAGCGGGGCTTCGCGGGGGGGCCGAGAGACCCAGTACTTC.

The chain carries TRBV14 and TRBJ2-5; 10 bases are a match to TRBD2. Germline assignment: CDR1 SGHDN and CDR2 FVKESK. The CDR3 runs 17 residues. V trimming: 4 bases; J trimming: 1 base; junction bases outside the gene matches: 9. The CDR3 coding sequence is TGTGCCAGCAGCCTGCACGCTAGCGGGGGATTCCAAGAGACCCAGTACTTC. Translating gives CASSLHASGGFQETQYF.

The V and J genes are TRBV27 and TRBJ2-5, with 12 bases lining up with TRBD1. The junction had 8 bases not matched to a gene; V was cut back by 5 bases and J by 4 bases. The CDR3 length is 16 residues. CDR1 and CDR2 from the germline V gene are MNHEY and SMNVEV (reference sequence). The CDR3 is CASSPLWDRGPETQYF. The CDR3 coding sequence is TGTGCCAGCAGTCCCCTTTGGGACAGGGGGCCAGAGACCCAGTACTTC.

The V gene is TRBV10-3, the J gene TRBJ2-7, with 8 bases matching TRBD1. Germline values: CDR1 ENHRY, CDR2 SYGVKD. V lost 2 bases, J lost 5 bases, and 8 bases stayed unmatched. This CDR3 comprises 15 residues. Written as DNA, the CDR3 is TGTGCCATCAGTGAGGAACAGGGGGGCAGACACGAGCAGTACGTC. This sequence encodes CAISEEQGGRHEQYV.

The chain employs TRBV10-2 and TRBJ1-2, with D possibly matching TRBD1 (6 bases). V lost 6 bases and J lost 4, with 15 bases in between. CDR1 and CDR2 (germline): WSHSY, SAAADI. The CDR3 is made up of 14 amino acids. The CDR3 spells CASSGTTIFYGYTF. The CDR3, as DNA: TGCGCCAGCAGCGGGACAACAATTTTCTATGGCTACACCTTC.

The gene calls are TRBV7-6 and TRBJ2-5; D ambiguous. The CDR3 spans 12 residues. Germline-derived CDR1 and CDR2 are SGHVS and FNYEAQ. V was pared by 3 bases and J by 7 bases, with 9 bases between. The CDR3 protein is CASSFNDGTQYF. DNA of the CDR3: TGTGCCAGCAGCTTTAATGATGGGACCCAGTACTTC. Looking up the rest from reference TRBV7-6 and TRBJ2-5 gives the full variable domain: GAGVSQSPRYKVTKRGQDVALRCDPISGHVSLYWYRQALGQGPEFLTYFNYEAQQDKSGLPNDRFSAERPEGSISTLTIQRTEQRDSAMYRCASSFNDGTQYFGPGTRLLVL.

The chain combines TRBV27 with TRBJ1-6, with a tentative D call TRBD1 (6 bases). CDR1 and CDR2 (germline): MNHEY, SMNVEV (reference sequence). The CDR3 runs 15 residues. The germline V and J ends were trimmed by 7 bases and 7 bases, with 17 bases remaining between them. The CDR3 reads CASTRGGDGNSPLHF. The CDR3 nucleotides read TGTGCCAGCACCCGCGGGGGCGATGGGAATTCACCCCTCCACTTT.

The V gene is TRBV28, the J gene TRBJ2-7; D is unclear. The CDR3 totals 15 residues. V was shortened by 6 bases and J by 3 bases, with 18 bases between the two germline ends. Germline V gene data show CDR1 as MDHEN and CDR2 as SYDVKM. The CDR3 bases are TGTGCCAGCAGCCCACACGCAAGTCGTAACTACGAGCAGTACGTC. This codes for CASSPHASRNYEQYV.

The chain combines TRBV7-9 with TRBJ1-6; 10 nucleotides match TRBD1. The CDR3 covers 14 residues. Unmatched junction bases numbered 3, after V lost 5 bases and J lost 8 bases. Per germline, CDR1 SEHNR and CDR2 FQNEAQ (reference sequence). CDR3 residues: CASSDGQGDSPLHF. CDR3 in DNA: TGTGCCAGCAGCGACGGACAGGGGGATTCACCCCTCCACTTT.

This clonotype was seen just once. The chain carries TRBV29-1 and TRBJ2-5; TRBD2 aligns across 9 bases. Trimming took 7 bases from V and 5 from J; bases not matched to a gene: 17. CDR1 and CDR2 (germline): SQVTM, ANQGSEA. The CDR3 totals 16 residues. The DNA of the CDR3 is TGCAGCGAAATCGTTCGTGACGGGGCGGGAGGGGAGACCCAGTACTTC. Protein sequence: CSEIVRDGAGGETQYF.

This chain connects TRBV27 to TRBJ2-1; 10 nucleotides align to TRBD2. Germline V gene data show CDR1 as MNHEY and CDR2 as SMNVEV (reference sequence). Trimming removed 6 bases from V and 8 bases from J; junction bases left unmatched: 13. This CDR3 is built from 16 residues. DNA of the CDR3: TGTGCCAGCAGACCAACTAGCGGGGCCCTTTGGGATGAGCAGTTCTTC. Translated: CASRPTSGALWDEQFF.

Written as DNA, the CDR3 is TGCAGTGCTAGGGCTTCTCGGGACAGCAATCAGCCCCAGCATTTT. Its translation is CSARASRDSNQPQHF. The chain joins TRBV20-1 to TRBJ1-5, with D possibly TRBD1 on 5 matching bases. The CDR3 runs 15 residues. V was shortened by 3 bases and J by 1 base, with 13 bases between the two germline ends. Per germline, CDR1 DFQATT and CDR2 SNEGSKA (reference sequence).

This clonotype has only a few counts. No conserved phenylalanine or tryptophan is present at the end of the CDR3, so a read error is the likely explanation. The limits of the CDR3 on the DNA are not certain, so only TCRdb's listed CDR3 is given. This chain connects TRBV6-6 to TRBJ1-1. The germline V gene has CDR1 MNHNY and CDR2 SVGAGI (reference sequence). The length of the CDR3 is 12 amino acids, counting both ends. CDR3 in amino acids: CASSYGPGPQLR.

This clonotype was counted once. The chain has TRBV7-4 and TRBJ1-5; D possibly corresponds to TRBD1 (5 bases). Germline loops: CDR1 SGHVT, CDR2 SQSDAQ. V lost 3 bases and J lost 3, with 18 bases in between. This CDR3 spans 17 amino acids. CDR3: CASSLAMGGVDNQPQHF. CDR3 sequence (DNA): TGTGCCAGCAGCTTGGCCATGGGGGGGGTTGACAATCAGCCCCAGCATTTT.

This clonotype has ten or more counts. The V call is TRBV11-1, the J call TRBJ2-1; no clear D. Germline V gene lookup returns CDR1 SGHAT and CDR2 FQDESV (reference sequence). CDR3 size: 16 residues. The V and J ends lost 5 bases and 4 bases respectively, with 18 bases between them. Here the CDR3 reads CASSPMLGGTYNEQFF. CDR3 coding DNA: TGTGCCAGCAGCCCGATGCTTGGCGGAACATACAATGAGCAGTTCTTC.

The chain is built from TRBV19 and TRBJ2-1; no firm D call. Looked up from germline, CDR1 is LNHDA and CDR2 is SQIVND (reference sequence). This CDR3 spans 16 amino acids. V gave up 3 bases and J gave up 0 bases, with 12 bases separating them. The CDR3 loop is CASSINGLSSYNEQFF. The DNA of the CDR3 is TGTGCCAGTAGTATCAACGGGTTGAGCTCCTACAATGAGCAGTTCTTC.

This clonotype was found many times. V and J are TRBV7-2 and TRBJ2-1, with 12 bases fitting TRBD2. The CDR3 is 18 residues long. The germline CDR1 and CDR2 sequences are SGHTA and FQGNSA. V was pared by 0 bases and J by 2 bases, with 5 bases of the junction left unmatched. CDR3 region: CASSLAGRTSGAYNEQFF. CDR3 DNA: TGTGCCAGCAGCTTAGCTGGAAGGACTAGCGGGGCCTACAATGAGCAGTTCTTC.

V gene TRBV7-6 combines with J gene TRBJ2-5; TRBD1 matches at 7 bases. The V and J ends lost 6 bases and 0 bases, in that order; junction bases with no gene match: 7. Germline V gene sequence: CDR1 SGHVS, CDR2 FNYEAQ. The CDR3 sequence is 15 residues long. The CDR3 region has the DNA TGTGCCAGCAGGCCCTCCGGGACAGACCAAGAGACCCAGTACTTC. It codes for CASRPSGTDQETQYF.

The chain combines TRBV27 with TRBJ2-1; possible D gene TRBD2, 6 bases. The CDR3 spans 13 residues. Trimming took off 8 bases at V and 4 bases at J, with 12 bases between the two ends. Germline lookup yields CDR1 MNHEY and CDR2 SMNVEV (reference sequence). CDR3 sequence reads: CASGRAGYNEQFF. In nucleotides, the CDR3 is TGTGCCAGCGGGCGGGCGGGGTACAATGAGCAGTTCTTC.